This T cell receptor beta chain comes out of a study of T-cell reconstitution after alpha-beta-depleted transplantation in children. This clonotype was recorded at least ten times. Its matching antigen is unknown. Study observations and caveats: Fresh T-cell production supplied most of the T-cell counts and diversity seen one year after transplant.

The CDR3 has 14 amino acids. The V and J ends lost 3 bases and 7 bases respectively, with 13 bases between them. Germline V lookup: CDR1 SGHRS, CDR2 YFSETQ. Unique molecular identifiers tagged the TCRbeta library. TCRdb used MiXCR to reprocess the PCR reads, holding one entry per CDR3 protein. The sample carries around 800,000 distinct CDR3 sequences, approximately 15% recorded once. This receptor was taken from a male patient between 10 and 17 years old who had a stem cell transplant for acute lymphoblastic leukemia, so the T cells may come from the graft donor. The material was PBMCs, mostly from graft donor cells, obtained 360 days after TCRalphabeta/CD19-depleted stem cell transplant. This chain connects TRBV5-1 to TRBJ2-2; perhaps TRBD2 as D (6 bases). The CDR3 protein is CASSSGVMSGELFF. As DNA, the CDR3 is TGCGCCAGCAGCTCGGGGGTAATGAGCGGGGAGCTGTTTTTT.